This T cell receptor (beta chain) was retrieved from a study of blood T cell repertoires in COVID-19. Study summary: COVID-19 samples from acute and convalescent phases originated in the United States, Italy and Spain.

Some clones are missing from TCRdb's copy, which holds only in-frame ones; the method was immunoSEQ multiplex PCR. The sample yields around 18,000 clones, approximately 80% seen once. One Seattle source followed patients from active infection through their disease course. The count of this clone is one. Germline loops: CDR1 SGHRS, CDR2 YFSETQ. V lost 1 base to trimming and J lost 4 bases, with 24 bases between them. This CDR3 spans 20 amino acids. Sequenced: peripheral blood. The TCR was taken from a man between 65 and 80 years old with COVID-19, enrolled during active disease. The genes are TRBV5-1 and TRBJ2-6; D possibly corresponds to TRBD1 (6 bases). CDR3 nucleotides: TGCGCCAGCAGCTTGCGGCCTACAGGGACCGCCTTTATGGGGGCCAACGTCCTGACTTTC. Amino acid sequence: CASSLRPTGTAFMGANVLTF.